The 20 T cell receptor beta chains below were found in one sample sequenced in a study of shared clonotypes between healthy human individuals. TCRdb's table, derived via immunoSEQ multiplex PCR, lists solely in-frame clones and lacks some. The sample records 450,000 to 550,000 clones, 75% to 85% being singletons. The specimen sequenced was PBMCs. The receptors stem from a woman aged 40 to 50 in good health. Some clones in this sample may be carry-over from other donors' samples.

This clone occurred a few times. The chain uses TRBV7-9 and TRBJ2-3, with D perhaps TRBD2 (6 bases). The germline CDR1 and CDR2 sequences are SEHNR and FQNEAQ (reference sequence). V lost 3 bases to trimming and J lost 4 bases, with 11 bases between them. This CDR3 has 14 amino acids. The chain's CDR3 is CASSLASDSDTQYF. CDR3 nucleotide sequence: TGTGCCAGCAGCTTGGCTAGCGACTCAGATACGCAGTATTTT.

In its sample, this clone was seen once. V and J are TRBV10-3 and TRBJ2-7, with TRBD1 matching over 12 bases. V was clipped by 0 bases and J by 5 bases; unmatched bases: 8. CDR1 is ENHRY, CDR2 SYGVKD, per germline. The CDR3 loop spans 17 amino acids. CDR3 bases: TGTGCCATCAGTGAGTCGGGGTGGGACAGGGGGCCCCACGAGCAGTACTTC. Translating gives CAISESGWDRGPHEQYF.

The chain employs TRBV19 and TRBJ2-3; D gene unclear. The CDR3 contains 14 residues. Germline CDR1 and CDR2: LNHDA and SQIVND (reference sequence). V was pared by 4 bases and J by 0 bases, with 8 bases between. Written as DNA, the CDR3 is TGTGCCAGTAGTAGTATCGGGAGCACAGATACGCAGTATTTT. It specifies CASSSIGSTDTQYF.

This chain joins TRBV10-3 and TRBJ1-1; 8 nucleotides match TRBD1. CDR3 length: 14 residues. After removal of 10 bases from V and 1 base from J, the junction contained 8 bases not matched to a gene. Germline assignment: CDR1 ENHRY and CDR2 SYGVKD. CDR3 DNA: TGTGCCACCGCCCTGGGACAGGCGAACACTGAAGCTTTCTTT. Amino acid sequence: CATALGQANTEAFF.

V usage is TRBV9 and J usage is TRBJ2-7; the D gene could be TRBD1 or TRBD2 (7 bases each). The germline CDR1 and CDR2 sequences are SGDLS and YYNGEE. CDR3 length: 15 residues. V was shortened by 4 bases and J by 2 bases, with 16 bases between the two germline ends. CDR3 amino acids: CASSPQGGGTYEQYF. DNA of the CDR3: TGTGCCAGCAGCCCTCAGGGGGGAGGGACCTACGAGCAGTACTTC.

This sequence joins TRBV10-3 and TRBJ1-1; TRBD1 might be the D (6 bases). Trimming pared 8 bases from V and 0 bases from J, leaving 10 bases between. Germline CDR1 is ENHRY and CDR2 is SYGVKD. The CDR3 spans 13 residues. CDR3 coding DNA: TGTGCCATCGCCTCAGGGGTGAACACTGAAGCTTTCTTT. Translating it yields CAIASGVNTEAFF.

This clone was found once. This chain connects TRBV15 to TRBJ1-5; D gene unclear. Germline V gene lookup returns CDR1 LNHNV and CDR2 YYDKDF (reference sequence). CDR3 length: 15 amino acids. The V gene lost 4 bases and the J gene lost 3 bases, with 13 bases spanning the gap. This CDR3 is CATSIDAFANQPQHF. The DNA for the CDR3 is TGTGCCACCAGCATTGATGCCTTTGCCAATCAGCCCCAGCATTTT.

The CDR3 region is CASSLGLGQYF. CDR3 DNA sequence: TGTGCCAGCAGCTTAGGTCTGGGGCAGTACTTC. The chain is built from TRBV7-2 and TRBJ2-7; D is unclear. This CDR3 has 11 residues. V dropped 1 base and J dropped 9 bases, with 7 bases sitting between them. Germline V CDR1 and CDR2: SGHTA, FQGNSA.

For the CDR3, the DNA is TGTGCCAGCAGCTTGTCCCCGGGGGCTCAACAAGAGACCCAGTACTTC. Protein product: CASSLSPGAQQETQYF. This chain connects TRBV7-2 to TRBJ2-5, with D perhaps being TRBD1 or TRBD2 (6 bases each). The V gene lost 3 bases and the J gene lost 2 bases, with 16 bases spanning the gap. Looked up from germline, CDR1 is SGHTA and CDR2 is FQGNSA. CDR3 length: 16 amino acids.

In regard to this clone: Other nucleotide sequences from this sample produce the same CDR3. J is TRBJ2-5 and V is TRBV28; no clear D gene. Germline V gene sequence: CDR1 MDHEN, CDR2 SYDVKM. The CDR3 has 12 amino acids. V shed 3 bases and J shed 4 bases, with 6 bases lying between them. The CDR3 coding sequence is TGTGCCAGCAGTTTTGGGCGAGAGACCCAGTACTTC. Its protein is CASSFGRETQYF.

The chain has TRBV19 and TRBJ1-3; no clear D. The V gene's germline CDR1 is LNHDA and CDR2 SQIVND (reference sequence). Deletions cut 3 bases from V and 1 base from J, with 7 bases between. The CDR3 length is 14 residues. DNA of the CDR3: TGTGCCAGTAGTATCGCCAGGTCTGGAAACACCATATATTTT. Its protein product is CASSIARSGNTIYF.

This clone has a count of ten or more. The V gene is TRBV25-1, the J gene TRBJ1-1; D might be TRBD1 (6 bases). Trimming took off 5 bases at V and 1 base at J, with 8 bases between the two ends. Germline V gene data show CDR1 as MGHDK and CDR2 as SYGVNS. CDR3 length: 13 amino acids. The CDR3 loop is CASSPRGNTEAFF. CDR3 nucleotides: TGTGCCAGCAGTCCCAGGGGGAACACTGAAGCTTTCTTT.

The chain carries TRBV30 and TRBJ2-2; D ambiguous. Germline V lookup: CDR1 GTSNPN, CDR2 SVGIG (reference sequence). V shed 4 bases and J shed 4 bases, with 10 bases lying between them. The CDR3 consists of 13 residues. The CDR3 DNA sequence: TGTGCCTGGAATACCGAGACCACCGGGGAGCTGTTTTTT. Encoded protein: CAWNTETTGELFF.

This chain uses TRBV4-1 with TRBJ2-1; 7 nucleotides match TRBD1. Germline V CDR1 and CDR2: MGHRA, YSYEKL. V lost 1 base and J lost 4; bases outside the gene matches: 4. The length of the CDR3 is 15 residues. The CDR3 DNA sequence: TGCGCCAGCAGCCAAGCACGGGACAGATACAATGAGCAGTTCTTC. Translation: CASSQARDRYNEQFF.

This chain joins TRBV30 and TRBJ1-5; 7 bases agree with TRBD1. The CDR3 consists of 14 residues. Germline values: CDR1 GTSNPN, CDR2 SVGIG (reference sequence). V was clipped by 3 bases and J by 7 bases; unmatched bases: 9. The CDR3 nucleotides read TGTGCCTGGAGCGCGACAGGGAGAGCGCAGCCCCAGCATTTT. Translating it yields CAWSATGRAQPQHF. Based on the CDR3 plus reference TRBV30 and TRBJ1-5, the full variable domain is SQTIHQWPATLVQPVGSPLSLECTVEGTSNPNLYWYRQAAGRGLQLLFYSVGIGQISSEVPQNLSASRPQDRQFILSSKKLLLSDSGFYLCAWSATGRAQPQHFGDGTRLSIL.

The CDR3 DNA follows: TGTGCCAGCAGCGTAGTCGGCGTCACCAATGAGCAGTTCTTC. This gives the protein CASSVVGVTNEQFF. V is TRBV9 and J is TRBJ2-1; D is unclear. The V and J ends lost 0 bases and 6 bases respectively, with 10 bases between them. Germline lookup yields CDR1 SGDLS and CDR2 YYNGEE. This CDR3 has 14 amino acids.

In its sample, this clone was seen many times. The chain uses TRBV28 and TRBJ1-4; maybe TRBD1 (6 bases). CDR3 size: 14 residues. From germline, CDR1 is MDHEN and CDR2 SYDVKM. The V and J ends lost 8 bases and 8 bases respectively, with 18 bases between them. CDR3: CASCKQGRQEKLFF. CDR3 sequence (DNA): TGTGCCAGCTGTAAACAGGGAAGACAGGAAAAACTGTTTTTT.

The chain recombines TRBV5-6 with TRBJ2-7, with D uncertain. V shed 4 bases and J shed 0 bases, with 20 bases lying between them. Germline V CDR1 and CDR2: SGHDT, YYEEEE. This CDR3 contains 17 residues. CDR3 nucleotide sequence: TGTGCCAGCAGCCATGTCCAGGACCCTCGGAGCTCCTACGAGCAGTACTTC. It is translated as CASSHVQDPRSSYEQYF.

This clone was seen a few times. The genes are TRBV5-1 and TRBJ1-2; maybe TRBD1 (6 bases). CDR1 is SGHRS, CDR2 YFSETQ, per germline. The CDR3 totals 16 residues. Deletions cut 1 base from V and 6 bases from J, with 19 bases between. CDR3 in amino acids: CASSLWARGGQDGYTF. The CDR3 DNA is TGCGCCAGCAGCTTGTGGGCTCGCGGGGGCCAGGATGGCTACACCTTC. Based on the CDR3 plus reference TRBV5-1 and TRBJ1-2, the full variable domain is KAGVTQTPRYLIKTRGQQVTLSCSPISGHRSVSWYQQTPGQGLQFLFEYFSETQRNKGNFPGRFSGRQFSNSRSEMNVSTLELGDSALYLCASSLWARGGQDGYTFGSGTRLTVV.

The rearrangement joins TRBV18 to TRBJ2-7, with 12 nucleotides matching TRBD2. V lost 4 bases, J lost 4 bases, and 5 bases stayed unmatched. The CDR3 totals 15 residues. CDR1 KGHSH and CDR2 LQKENI come from the germline V gene. CDR3 region: CASSLTSGRYYEQYF. The DNA of the CDR3 is TGTGCCAGCTCACTGACTAGCGGGAGATATTACGAGCAGTACTTC.